These 31 T cell receptor beta chains were all obtained from the same sample, sequenced in a study of blood T cell repertoires in COVID-19 (dated by TCRdb to between 2020 and 2021). The receptor library was made with the immunoSEQ multiplex PCR assay. The table comes from immuneACCESS by way of TCRdb, which keeps in-frame sequences with V and J called. Part of the clones is missing from these tables; in studies checked, under half for an unresolved V gene and the rest for unknown reasons. The sample table holds approximately 380,000 clones, of which roughly 91% were seen once. Roughly 1.2% of the sample goes to the ten largest clones. Input material: PBMCs or T cells enriched from blood (not recorded which). The source of these receptors is a woman aged 18 to 35 who had recovered from COVID-19.

The chain recombines TRBV6-1 with TRBJ2-5, with 7 positions matching TRBD2. The germline CDR1 and CDR2 sequences are MNHNS and SASEGT. The CDR3 is 15 amino acids. V lost 1 base to trimming and J lost 5 bases; unmatched junction nucleotides: 7. The CDR3 bases are TGTGCCAGCAGTGAAGGGACTCGGGAGGTGGAGACCCAGTACTTC. Translating gives CASSEGTREVETQYF.

The chain couples TRBV19 to TRBJ2-3; D remains unclear. CDR1 is LNHDA and CDR2 is SQIVND in the germline V gene (reference sequence). Trimming took off 2 bases at V and 1 base at J, with 10 bases between the two ends. The CDR3 is made up of 15 amino acids. The CDR3 coding sequence is TGTGCCAGTAGTATACCGACTTCCGGCACAGATACGCAGTATTTT. Residues: CASSIPTSGTDTQYF. The full variable domain, with the rest looked up from reference TRBV19 and TRBJ2-3, is DGGITQSPKYLFRKEGQNVTLSCEQNLNHDAMYWYRQDPGQGLRLIYYSQIVNDFQKGDIAEGYSVSREKKESFPLTVTSAQKNPTAFYLCASSIPTSGTDTQYFGPGTRLTVL.

The rearrangement joins TRBV5-1 to TRBJ1-3, with D unclear. Germline assignment: CDR1 SGHRS and CDR2 YFSETQ. This CDR3 contains 14 residues. Trimming cost V 4 bases and J 0 bases, with 8 bases left between them. CDR3 region: CASSPGNSGNTIYF. The CDR3, as DNA: TGCGCCAGCAGCCCCGGGAACTCTGGAAACACCATATATTTT.

This chain links TRBV4-1 with TRBJ2-1; D perhaps matches TRBD2 (6 bases). The germline V gene has CDR1 MGHRA and CDR2 YSYEKL. V was cut by 0 bases and J by 9 bases, with 15 bases left in between. The CDR3 has 15 amino acids. CDR3 sequence reads: CASSQDPLGLSEQFF. CDR3 bases: TGCGCCAGCAGCCAAGATCCTTTGGGACTTTCTGAGCAGTTCTTC.

The V call is TRBV11-3, the J call TRBJ2-1; perhaps TRBD1 as D (6 bases). The CDR3 has 12 residues. V dropped 4 bases and J dropped 15 bases, with 16 bases sitting between them. Germline CDR1 SGHNT, CDR2 YENEEA. In DNA form, the CDR3 reads TGTGCCAGCAGCTCCCACGTAGGGGGTGTGTTCTTC. Its translation is CASSSHVGGVFF.

V and J are TRBV6-4 and TRBJ2-2, with 8 bases matching TRBD1. V lost 2 bases to trimming and J lost 0 bases; unmatched junction nucleotides: 2. Germline values: CDR1 MRHNA, CDR2 SNTAGT. The CDR3 is made up of 16 amino acids. The CDR3 DNA reads TGTGCCAGCAGTGACGGGGGACAGGCGAACACCGGGGAGCTGTTTTTT. Encoded protein: CASSDGGQANTGELFF.

The chain links TRBV7-9 to TRBJ1-1; 7 bases align to TRBD1. CDR1 SEHNR and CDR2 FQNEAQ come from the germline V gene (reference sequence). V shed 5 bases, J shed 2 bases, and the junction held 5 bases outside the gene matches. The CDR3 is 14 residues long. The CDR3 nucleotides read TGTGCCAGCAGCCAAGGGGGCGCCAACACTGAAGCTTTCTTT. Residues: CASSQGGANTEAFF. Using reference TRBV7-9 and TRBJ1-1 for the parts outside the CDR3, the full variable domain is DTGVSQNPRHKITKRGQNVTFRCDPISEHNRLYWYRQTLGQGPEFLTYFQNEAQLEKSRLLSDRFSAERPKGSFSTLEIQRTEQGDSAMYLCASSQGGANTEAFFGQGTRLTVV.

This clone came up once. V and J are TRBV19 and TRBJ2-7, with 10 bases fitting TRBD1. The CDR3 loop spans 15 amino acids. V dropped 7 bases and J dropped 3; count of bases not matched to a gene: 9. Germline loops: CDR1 LNHDA, CDR2 SQIVND (reference sequence). CDR3 in DNA: TGTGCCAGTAAAACGGGACAGGGGCTTCACTACGAGCAGTACTTC. This sequence encodes CASKTGQGLHYEQYF.

The chain joins TRBV28 to TRBJ1-4; 7 nucleotides match TRBD1. V lost 2 bases to trimming and J lost 5 bases; unmatched junction nucleotides: 8. Germline V gene sequence: CDR1 MDHEN, CDR2 SYDVKM. The CDR3 contains 16 residues. The CDR3 coding sequence is TGTGCCAGCAGTTTAGAAGGGGGCGCGTTAAATGAAAAACTGTTTTTT. Translated, it gives CASSLEGGALNEKLFF.

This clone was observed once. The chain is built from TRBV5-1 and TRBJ2-3; 12 nucleotides line up with TRBD1. Germline CDR1 is SGHRS and CDR2 is YFSETQ. The V and J ends lost 3 bases and 2 bases, in that order; junction bases with no gene match: 1. The CDR3 is 15 amino acids. The CDR3 reads CASSWGQGATDTQYF. In DNA form, the CDR3 reads TGCGCCAGCAGCTGGGGACAGGGGGCCACAGATACGCAGTATTTT.

V is TRBV19 and J is TRBJ1-1, with D unresolved. Per the germline V gene, CDR1 is LNHDA and CDR2 is SQIVND (reference sequence). This CDR3 is built from 12 residues. Trimming shortened V by 10 bases and J by 7 bases, and 16 bases separated the two germline ends. This chain's CDR3 is CAIRTSAGEAFF. The CDR3 coding sequence is TGTGCCATTCGCACGTCGGCGGGTGAAGCTTTCTTT.

V gene TRBV28 combines with J gene TRBJ2-5, with D perhaps matching TRBD2 (5 bases). Trimming shortened V by 2 bases and J by 5 bases, and 9 bases separated the two germline ends. This CDR3 has 13 amino acids. CDR1 is MDHEN and CDR2 is SYDVKM in the germline V gene. The chain's CDR3 is CASSLGWRETQYF. CDR3 DNA: TGTGCCAGCAGTTTAGGGTGGAGGGAGACCCAGTACTTC. Supplemented by reference TRBV28 and TRBJ2-5, the full variable domain reads DVKVTQSSRYLVKRTGEKVFLECVQDMDHENMFWYRQDPGLGLRLIYFSYDVKMKEKGDIPEGYSVSREKKERFSLILESASTNQTSMYLCASSLGWRETQYFGPGTRLLVL.

The chain carries TRBV5-1 and TRBJ1-4, with 8 bases matching TRBD1. V trimming: 4 bases; J trimming: 7 bases; junction bases outside the gene matches: 9. The germline V gene has CDR1 SGHRS and CDR2 YFSETQ. The length of the CDR3 is 15 residues. The CDR3 protein is CASSAPTGVGEKLFF. The DNA of the CDR3 is TGCGCCAGCAGCGCCCCGACAGGGGTAGGTGAAAAACTGTTTTTT.

V usage is TRBV21-1 and J usage is TRBJ2-7; the DNA was not used to check the table's D call, TRBD1. TRBV21-1 is a pseudogene. There are 15 residues in the CDR3. In DNA form, the CDR3 reads TGTGCCAGCAGCAAAGCTCGACAGGGGGCTGGAGAGCAGTACTTC. Translation gives CASSKARQGAGEQYF.

On this clone itself: This specimen includes other DNA sequences encoding the same CDR3. The chain joins TRBV11-3 to TRBJ2-3, with no clear D. Trimming took 3 bases from V and 0 from J, leaving 4 bases between them. CDR1 and CDR2 (germline): SGHNT, YENEEA. The CDR3 runs 13 residues. The chain's CDR3 is CASSFQSTDTQYF. Here the CDR3 DNA reads TGTGCCAGCAGCTTCCAAAGCACAGATACGCAGTATTTT.

The chain links TRBV27 to TRBJ1-6; D not certain. The germline gives CDR1 MNHEY, CDR2 SMNVEV (reference sequence). The V end lost 3 bases, the J end lost 2 bases, and 8 bases lay between the germline ends. The CDR3 spans 15 residues. As DNA, the CDR3 is TGTGCCAGCAGTTTTACCGCGGCCTATAATTCACCCCTCCACTTT. This encodes CASSFTAAYNSPLHF.

This clone was counted a single time. V gene TRBV7-2 combines with J gene TRBJ2-1; D is perhaps TRBD1 (6 bases). The CDR3 contains 13 residues. V was clipped by 6 bases and J by 5 bases, with 11 bases between them. Germline V CDR1 and CDR2: SGHTA, FQGNSA. CDR3 region: CASRQGGNNEQFF. The CDR3 bases are TGTGCCAGCAGACAAGGGGGTAACAATGAGCAGTTCTTC.

The V call is TRBV30, the J call TRBJ2-3; a possible D gene is TRBD1 (5 bases). The CDR3 extends over 13 amino acids. Germline-derived CDR1 and CDR2 are GTSNPN and SVGIG (reference sequence). V lost 8 bases to trimming and J lost 5 bases, with 17 bases between them. The chain's CDR3 is CARRRGSGDTQYF. The DNA for the CDR3 is TGTGCCCGGCGTAGGGGTTCAGGAGATACGCAGTATTTT.

The chain carries TRBV3-1 (or the pseudogene TRBV3-2) and TRBJ2-3, with D possibly TRBD2 on 5 matching bases. The germline V and J ends were trimmed by 0 bases and 2 bases, with 15 bases remaining between them. The CDR3 contains 17 residues. Germline V gene data show CDR1 as LGHDT and CDR2 as YNNKEL (reference sequence). The CDR3 region has the DNA TGTGCCAGCAGCCAAGAGAGAGGGAGTCTCCCCACAGATACGCAGTATTTT. Amino acids: CASSQERGSLPTDTQYF.

This chain links TRBV9 with TRBJ2-1; unclear D gene. The CDR3 length is 14 residues. Germline CDR1 reads SGDLS; CDR2 reads YYNGEE. The ends were cut back, 0 bases at V and 4 bases at J, with 8 bases in the middle. In nucleotides, the CDR3 is TGTGCCAGCAGCGTAGATTCAGGATACAATGAGCAGTTCTTC. Encoded protein: CASSVDSGYNEQFF.

This clone was recorded a few times. The chain employs TRBV5-1 and TRBJ1-4; 9 positions agree with TRBD1. This CDR3 region has 15 residues. With 0 bases clipped from V and 4 bases from J, the junction kept 1 base outside the gene matches. The germline gives CDR1 SGHRS, CDR2 YFSETQ. The CDR3 DNA reads as TGCGCCAGCAGCTTGGGGGACAGGGTTAATGAAAAACTGTTTTTT. Translation gives CASSLGDRVNEKLFF.

The chain employs TRBV4-2 and TRBJ2-1, with a weak D call TRBD1 (6 bases). V was shortened by 3 bases and J by 3 bases, with 15 bases between the two germline ends. The CDR3 loop spans 16 amino acids. Germline lookup yields CDR1 LGHNA and CDR2 YNFKEQ. The CDR3 loop is CASSQGKGEGYNEQFF. The CDR3 bases are TGTGCCAGCAGCCAGGGCAAGGGGGAAGGCTACAATGAGCAGTTCTTC.

The chain employs TRBV7-2 and TRBJ2-3; 11 positions match TRBD2. The V gene's germline CDR1 is SGHTA and CDR2 FQGNSA. The CDR3 is 17 residues long. Trimming at V came to 0 bases and at J to 2 bases, leaving 4 bases not matched to a gene. CDR3 DNA: TGTGCCAGCAGCTTAGCGGGGACTAGCGGCAACACAGATACGCAGTATTTT. Its protein product is CASSLAGTSGNTDTQYF.

This sequence joins TRBV9 and TRBJ2-1, with 7 bases fitting TRBD1. Germline V gives CDR1 SGDLS, CDR2 YYNGEE. V shed 9 bases, J shed 4 bases, and the junction held 13 bases outside the gene matches. The CDR3 length is 15 residues. The CDR3 loop reads CATHCRDSNYNEQFF. The CDR3 DNA reads as TGTGCCACTCACTGCCGGGACAGCAATTACAATGAGCAGTTCTTC. The full variable domain, with the rest looked up from reference TRBV9 and TRBJ2-1, is DSGVTQTPKHLITATGQRVTLRCSPRSGDLSVYWYQQSLDQGLQFLIQYYNGEERAKGNILERFSAQQFPDLHSELNLSSLELGDSALYFCATHCRDSNYNEQFFGPGTRLTVL.

The chain couples TRBV6-6 to TRBJ1-2, with TRBD1 matching over 9 bases. The CDR3 covers 17 residues. Trimming took 5 bases from V and 1 from J; bases not matched to a gene: 11. Germline loops: CDR1 MNHNY, CDR2 SVGAGI (reference sequence). The CDR3 nucleotides are TGTGCCAGCAGTCGGCCGTCCGGGACAGGGTTTAACTATGGCTACACCTTC. This sequence encodes CASSRPSGTGFNYGYTF.

The sample holds a few counts of this clone. The V call is TRBV6-1, the J call TRBJ1-5; TRBD1 aligns across 10 bases. Germline V gene lookup returns CDR1 MNHNS and CDR2 SASEGT. This CDR3 has 19 residues. J was trimmed by 2 bases and V by 4 bases; bases with no gene match: 14. CDR3 sequence reads: CASSGSPGTGVSGNQPQHF. The CDR3 DNA sequence: TGTGCCAGCAGTGGGAGTCCCGGGACAGGGGTTAGTGGCAATCAGCCCCAGCATTTT.

This clone was seen a single time. The V call is TRBV24-1, the J call TRBJ2-7; D may be TRBD2 (6 bases). Trimming removed 3 bases from V and 5 bases from J, with 7 bases in between. Germline lookup yields CDR1 KGHDR and CDR2 SFDVKD. The CDR3 has 12 residues. CDR3 in DNA: TGTGCCACCAGTGATGGGGGGAACGAGCAGTACTTC. This gives the protein CATSDGGNEQYF.

This chain connects TRBV7-3 to TRBJ1-1; maybe TRBD1 (5 bases). V was pared by 1 base and J by 5 bases, with 8 bases between. Germline CDR1 is SGHTA and CDR2 is FQGTGA. CDR3 length: 13 amino acids. The CDR3 DNA sequence: TGTGCCAGCAGCTTAATAGGGGATACTGAAGCTTTCTTT. It specifies CASSLIGDTEAFF.

The genes are TRBV30 and TRBJ1-1; unclear D gene. Germline CDR1 and CDR2: GTSNPN and SVGIG (reference sequence). Trimming pared 0 bases from V and 7 bases from J, leaving 9 bases between. The CDR3 totals 12 residues. The CDR3 DNA follows: TGTGCCTGGAGTGTATTATCGGGTGAAGCTTTCTTT. Translating it yields CAWSVLSGEAFF.

The chain employs TRBV7-2 and TRBJ2-4; TRBD1 might be the D (6 bases). Trimming cost V 2 bases and J 12 bases, with 8 bases left between them. This CDR3 region has 11 residues. Germline V gives CDR1 SGHTA, CDR2 FQGNSA. CDR3: CASSLQGSQYF. As DNA, the CDR3 is TGTGCCAGCAGCTTACAGGGGTCTCAGTACTTC.

The chain uses TRBV30 and TRBJ1-2; no definite D call. The CDR3 has 12 residues. The V gene lost 0 bases and the J gene lost 7 bases, with 9 bases spanning the gap. CDR1 is GTSNPN and CDR2 is SVGIG in the germline V gene (reference sequence). This CDR3 is CAWSVPVLGYTF. CDR3 bases: TGTGCCTGGAGTGTACCGGTCCTTGGCTACACCTTC.